The entry below gives a single TCR beta chain sequence along with its context. Here immunoSEQ multiplex PCR was the method, and the copy in TCRdb shows in-frame clones only, minus some. The profile shows approximately 31,000 clones, roughly 90% of them singletons. The sample comes from a study of blood T cell repertoires in COVID-19. Input material: peripheral blood. This sequence was found in a man between 60 and 70 years old with acute or convalescent COVID-19.

The chain's CDR3 is CASSFLLATGEQFF. The CDR3 region has the DNA TGTGCCAGCAGTTTTTTACTAGCCACCGGTGAGCAGTTCTTC. V is TRBV6-5 and J is TRBJ2-1; TRBD2 is a possible D gene (6 bases). CDR3 length equals 14 residues. Trimming took off 4 bases at V and 9 bases at J, with 16 bases between the two ends. The germline V gene has CDR1 MNHEY and CDR2 SVGAGI.